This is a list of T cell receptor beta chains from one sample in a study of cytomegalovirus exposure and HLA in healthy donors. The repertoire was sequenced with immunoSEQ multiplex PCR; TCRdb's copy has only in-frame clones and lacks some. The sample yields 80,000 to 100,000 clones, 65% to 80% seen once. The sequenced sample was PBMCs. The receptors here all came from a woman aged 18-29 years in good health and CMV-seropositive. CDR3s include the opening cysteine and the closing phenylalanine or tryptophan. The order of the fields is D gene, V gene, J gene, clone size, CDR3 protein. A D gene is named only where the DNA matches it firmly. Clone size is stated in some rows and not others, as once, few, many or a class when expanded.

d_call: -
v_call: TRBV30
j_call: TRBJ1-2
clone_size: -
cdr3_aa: CAWSAFPGEGYTF

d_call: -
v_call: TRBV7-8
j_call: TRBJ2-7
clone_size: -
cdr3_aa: CASSLAQPRSGEQYF

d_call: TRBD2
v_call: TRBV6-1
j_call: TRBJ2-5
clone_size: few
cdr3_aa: CASSEGLAGGAETQYF

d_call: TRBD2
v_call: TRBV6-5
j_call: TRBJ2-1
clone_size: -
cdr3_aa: CASSYSSGRAHNEQFF

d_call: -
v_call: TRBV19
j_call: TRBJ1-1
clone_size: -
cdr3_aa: CASSIWGGKNTEAFF

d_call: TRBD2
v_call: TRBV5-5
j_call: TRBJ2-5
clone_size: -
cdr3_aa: CASSRTSGETQYF

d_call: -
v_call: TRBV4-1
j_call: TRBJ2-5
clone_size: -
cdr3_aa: CASSQERLGETQYF

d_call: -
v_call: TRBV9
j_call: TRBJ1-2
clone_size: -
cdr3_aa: CASSVVASGLGHGYTF

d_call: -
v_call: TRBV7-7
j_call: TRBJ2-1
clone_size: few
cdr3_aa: CASSRDRDTDNEQFF

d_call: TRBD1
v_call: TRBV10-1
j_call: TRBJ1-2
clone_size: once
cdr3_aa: CASRWTGEPSYGYTF

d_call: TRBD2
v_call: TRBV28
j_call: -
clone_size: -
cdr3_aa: CASSPPRGGADEQYF

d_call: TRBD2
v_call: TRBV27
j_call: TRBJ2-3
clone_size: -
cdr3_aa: CASSPGLADRTDTQYF

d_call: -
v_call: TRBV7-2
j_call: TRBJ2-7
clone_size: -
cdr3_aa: CASSLRLGEQYF

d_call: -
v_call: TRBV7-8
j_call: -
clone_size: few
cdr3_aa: CASSLGPGTYEQYF

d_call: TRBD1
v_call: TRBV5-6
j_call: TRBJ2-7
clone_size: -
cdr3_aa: CASSLDGQGPITLQYF

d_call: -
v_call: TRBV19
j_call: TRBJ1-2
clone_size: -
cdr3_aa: CASRERLSNYGYTF

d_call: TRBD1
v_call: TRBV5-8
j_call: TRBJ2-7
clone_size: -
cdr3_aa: CASRSSGTGLEQYF

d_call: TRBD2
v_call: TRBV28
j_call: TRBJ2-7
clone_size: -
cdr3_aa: CASSLWTSGRVRSSYEQYF

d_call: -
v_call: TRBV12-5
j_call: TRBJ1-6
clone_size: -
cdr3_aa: CASGFVSSYNSPLHF

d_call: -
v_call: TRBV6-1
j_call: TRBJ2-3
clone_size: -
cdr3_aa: CASSEGRGSDTQYF

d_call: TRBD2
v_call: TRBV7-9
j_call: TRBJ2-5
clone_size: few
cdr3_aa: CASSYQRGLETQYF

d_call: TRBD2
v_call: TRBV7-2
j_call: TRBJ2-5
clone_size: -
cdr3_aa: CASTAGGAGTQYF

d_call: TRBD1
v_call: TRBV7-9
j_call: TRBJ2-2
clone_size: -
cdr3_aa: CASQTGANTGELFF

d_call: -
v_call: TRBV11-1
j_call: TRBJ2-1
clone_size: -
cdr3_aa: CASSLLGSGAYNEQFF

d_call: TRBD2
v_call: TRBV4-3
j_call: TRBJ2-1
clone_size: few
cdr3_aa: CASSLLAGGPSEQFF

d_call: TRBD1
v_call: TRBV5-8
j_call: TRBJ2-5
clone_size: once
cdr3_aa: CASSLAAGTGYQETQYF

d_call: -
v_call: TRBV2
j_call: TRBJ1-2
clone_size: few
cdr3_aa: CASSEERTNYGYTF

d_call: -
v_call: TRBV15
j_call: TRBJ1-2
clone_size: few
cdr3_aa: CATSRAGDGYTF

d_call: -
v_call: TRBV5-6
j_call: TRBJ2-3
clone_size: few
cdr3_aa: CASRRTSTDTQYF

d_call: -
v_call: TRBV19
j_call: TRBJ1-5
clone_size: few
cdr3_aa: CATKRGGDSNQPQHF

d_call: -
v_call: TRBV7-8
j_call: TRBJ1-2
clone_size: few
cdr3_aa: CASSLNRDRGYTF

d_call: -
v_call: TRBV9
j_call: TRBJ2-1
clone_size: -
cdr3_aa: CASSVDDSPEQFF

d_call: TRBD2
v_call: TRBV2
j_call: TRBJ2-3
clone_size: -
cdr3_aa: CASSPPPSGGADTQYF

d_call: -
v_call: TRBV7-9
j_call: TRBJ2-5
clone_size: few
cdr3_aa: CASSPPQVQETQYF

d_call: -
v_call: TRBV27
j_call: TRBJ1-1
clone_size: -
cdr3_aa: CASSLWGGPGNTEAFF

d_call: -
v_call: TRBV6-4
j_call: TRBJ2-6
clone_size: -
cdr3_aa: CASSETEGANVLTF

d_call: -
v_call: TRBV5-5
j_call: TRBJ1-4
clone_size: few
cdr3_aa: CASSFTRGRTNEKLFF

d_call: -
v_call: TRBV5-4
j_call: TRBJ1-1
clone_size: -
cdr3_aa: CASSLRAPEAFF

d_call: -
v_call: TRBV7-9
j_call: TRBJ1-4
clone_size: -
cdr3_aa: CAFVEGGSYEKLFF

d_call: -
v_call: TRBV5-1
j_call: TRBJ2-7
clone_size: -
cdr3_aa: CASSHSTTGEQYF

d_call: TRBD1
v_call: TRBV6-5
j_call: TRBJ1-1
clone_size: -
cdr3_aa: CASILTGGASEAFF

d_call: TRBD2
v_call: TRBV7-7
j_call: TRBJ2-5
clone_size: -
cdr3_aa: CASSPPGTSGSKTQYF

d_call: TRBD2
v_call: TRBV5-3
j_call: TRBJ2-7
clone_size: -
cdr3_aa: CARSLGRPSGGAREQYF